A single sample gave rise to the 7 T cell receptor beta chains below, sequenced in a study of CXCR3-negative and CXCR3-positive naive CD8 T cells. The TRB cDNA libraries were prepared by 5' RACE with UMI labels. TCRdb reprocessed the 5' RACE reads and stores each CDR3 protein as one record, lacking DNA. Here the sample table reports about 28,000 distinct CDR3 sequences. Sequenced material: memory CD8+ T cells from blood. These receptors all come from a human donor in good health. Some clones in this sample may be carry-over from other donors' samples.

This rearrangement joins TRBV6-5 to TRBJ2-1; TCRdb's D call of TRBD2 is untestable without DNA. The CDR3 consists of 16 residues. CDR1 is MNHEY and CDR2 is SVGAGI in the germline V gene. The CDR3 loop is CASSYDFGGGYNEQFF.

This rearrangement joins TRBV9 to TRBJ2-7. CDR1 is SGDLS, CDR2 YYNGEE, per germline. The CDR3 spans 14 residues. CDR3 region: CASSVGQAAYEQYF.

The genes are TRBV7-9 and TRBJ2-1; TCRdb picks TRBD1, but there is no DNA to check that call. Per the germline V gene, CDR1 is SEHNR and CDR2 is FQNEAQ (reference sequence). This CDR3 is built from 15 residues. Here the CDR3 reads CASSAQNIQGNEQFF.

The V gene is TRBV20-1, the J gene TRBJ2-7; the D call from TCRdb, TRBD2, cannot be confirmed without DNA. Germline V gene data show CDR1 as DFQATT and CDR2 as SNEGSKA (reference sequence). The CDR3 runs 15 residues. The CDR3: CSASRGLAGPYEQYF.

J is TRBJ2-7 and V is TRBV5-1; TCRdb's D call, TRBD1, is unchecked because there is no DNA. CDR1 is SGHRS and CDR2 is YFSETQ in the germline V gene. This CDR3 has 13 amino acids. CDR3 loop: CASSINRGYEQYF.

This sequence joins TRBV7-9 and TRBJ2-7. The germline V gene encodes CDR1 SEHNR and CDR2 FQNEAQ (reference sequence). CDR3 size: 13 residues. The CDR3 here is CASSLASSYEQYF.

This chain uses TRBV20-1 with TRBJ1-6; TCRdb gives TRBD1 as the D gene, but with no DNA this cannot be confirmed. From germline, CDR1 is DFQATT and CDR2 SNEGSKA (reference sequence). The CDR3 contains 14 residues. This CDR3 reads CSAGAGTGGSPLHF.